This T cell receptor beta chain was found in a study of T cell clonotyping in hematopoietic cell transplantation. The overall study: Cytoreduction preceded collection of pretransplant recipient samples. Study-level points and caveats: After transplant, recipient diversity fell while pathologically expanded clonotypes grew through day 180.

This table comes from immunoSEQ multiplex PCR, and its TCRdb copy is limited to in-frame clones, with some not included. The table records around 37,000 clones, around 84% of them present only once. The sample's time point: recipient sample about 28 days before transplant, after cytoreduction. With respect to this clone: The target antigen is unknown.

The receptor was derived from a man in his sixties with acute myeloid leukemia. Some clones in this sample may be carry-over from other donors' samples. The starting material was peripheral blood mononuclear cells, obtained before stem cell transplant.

The CDR3 DNA reads TGTGCCAGCAGCTTGTATGGGACCCAAGAGACCCAGTACTTC. The encoded protein is CASSLYGTQETQYF. J is TRBJ2-5 and V is TRBV5-6; D could derive from TRBD1 or TRBD2 (5 bases each). The germline gives CDR1 SGHDT, CDR2 YYEEEE. V was trimmed by 1 base and J by 1 base, leaving 8 bases between them. The CDR3 covers 14 residues.